This is a list of T cell receptor beta chains from one sample in a study of Ad26.COV2.S vaccination and SARS-CoV-2 variants. Profiling relied on immunoSEQ multiplex PCR, and the TCRdb table lists in-frame clones only, not all of them. The sample contains 350,000 to 500,000 clones, 90% of which appear only once. The material sequenced was peripheral blood, taken in a trial of Ad26.COV2.S vaccine versus placebo. The receptor source for this set is a person aged 18 to 59 who received the Ad26.COV2.S COVID-19 vaccine or a placebo. The CDR3 runs from the conserved cysteine through the conserved F or W. A D gene is named only where the DNA matches it firmly. Rows give clone size only sometimes, using once, few, many, or a class for an expanded clone.

>-|TRBJ1-3|-|TRBV6-1|14
TGTGCCAGCAGTGAAGGAAGTTCTGGAAACACCATATATTTT
CASSEGSSGNTIYF
>-|TRBJ1-1|-|TRBV6-1|14
TGTGCCAGCAGTGACAGGATTGGGAACACTGAAGCTTTCTTT
CASSDRIGNTEAFF
>-|TRBJ1-5|once|TRBV10-3|13
TGTGCCATCGCGGGAGTCCAGGATCAGCCCCAGCATTTT
CAIAGVQDQPQHF
>TRBD2|TRBJ2-3|once|TRBV5-4|15
TGTGCCAGCAGCTTAAGCGGGAGGGCCCCAGATACGCAGTATTTT
CASSLSGRAPDTQYF
>-|TRBJ1-1|-|TRBV24-1|12
TGTGCCACCAGTGATTCGGACCGGGAAGCTTTCTTT
CATSDSDREAFF
>TRBD2|TRBJ2-1|-|TRBV29-1|13
TGCAGCGTTCTAGCGGGAGTATACAATGAGCAGTTCTTC
CSVLAGVYNEQFF
>-|TRBJ2-7|-|TRBV27|12
TGTGCCAGCAGCAGAACACCGGGCGAGCAGTACTTC
CASSRTPGEQYF
>-|TRBJ2-2|-|TRBV2|17
TGTGCCAGCAGTGCCCCTAGTTTAGTGGGGCGCACCGGGGAGCTGTTTTTT
CASSAPSLVGRTGELFF
>-|TRBJ2-2|-|TRBV11-3|13
TGTGCCAGCAGCTTAGACACCACCGGGGAGCTGTTTTTT
CASSLDTTGELFF
>-|TRBJ1-1|-|TRBV6-2/TRBV6-3|13
TGTGCCAGCAGTTACTCAACCTACACTGAAGCTTTCTTT
CASSYSTYTEAFF
>-|TRBJ1-2|-|TRBV5-1|12
TGCGCCAGCAGAAGGGAGGATTATGGCTACACCTTC
CASRREDYGYTF
>-|TRBJ1-3|-|TRBV11-2|15
TGTGCCAGCAGCTTGGGGCAGGGCACTGGAAACACCATATATTTT
CASSLGQGTGNTIYF
>TRBD2|TRBJ2-7|-|TRBV6-2/TRBV6-3|16
TGTGCCAGCAGCGAGGCGGGACTAGCGGACGCCTACGAGCAGTACTTC
CASSEAGLADAYEQYF
>TRBD2|TRBJ2-7|once|TRBV7-9|16
TGTGCCAGCAGCCCTCCACTAGCGGGAGGATCCTACGAGCAGTACTTC
CASSPPLAGGSYEQYF
>-|TRBJ2-1|-|TRBV25-1|13
TGTGCCAGCAGTGAATGGACCGTTAATGAGCAGTTCTTC
CASSEWTVNEQFF
>TRBD1|TRBJ2-2|-|TRBV7-6|17
TGTGCCAGCGTCCGGGACAGGGGGCGATTTAACACCGGGGAGCTGTTTTTT
CASVRDRGRFNTGELFF
>TRBD1|TRBJ2-7|-|TRBV6-5|13
TGTGCCAGCAAGGGGACAGGGCGCTACGAGCAGTACTTC
CASKGTGRYEQYF
>-|TRBJ2-3|-|TRBV6-2/TRBV6-3|15
TGTGCCAGCAGTTACAGCAGGCTCCTCACAGATACGCAGTATTTT
CASSYSRLLTDTQYF
>TRBD1|TRBJ2-1|-|TRBV2|14
TGTGCCAGCAGTGAACAGGGGGCGGTCGATGAGCAGTTCTTC
CASSEQGAVDEQFF
>TRBD1|TRBJ2-2|-|TRBV7-9|16
TGTGCCAGCAGCTTGCCACAGGGGTTGGTCACCGGGGAGCTGTTTTTT
CASSLPQGLVTGELFF
>TRBD1|TRBJ2-6|-|TRBV4-2|15
TGTGCCAGCAGCCAGACAGGGGTCGGGGCCAACGTCCTGACTTTC
CASSQTGVGANVLTF
>-|TRBJ2-7|-|TRBV3-1/TRBV3-2|13
TGTGCCAGCAGCCAAGTGGCCGGGTACGAGCAGTACTTC
CASSQVAGYEQYF
>-|TRBJ1-6|-|TRBV3-1/TRBV3-2|14
TGTGCCAGCAGCCAAGTCGGTATCAATTCACCCCTCCACTTT
CASSQVGINSPLHF
>-|TRBJ2-7|-|TRBV7-9|16
TGTGCCAGCAGCACGCCCGATGGGGTAGGGACCTACGAGCAGTACTTC
CASSTPDGVGTYEQYF
>-|TRBJ2-1|-|TRBV12-1|17
TGTGCCAGCATCCACACGGACAAGAAGTCCTCCTACAATGAGCAGTTCTTC
CASIHTDKKSSYNEQFF
>TRBD1|TRBJ1-3|-|TRBV7-2|14
TGTGCCAGCAGCGAGACAGGGTCTGGAAACACCATATATTTT
CASSETGSGNTIYF
>TRBD2|TRBJ2-3|-|TRBV28|16
TGTGCCAGCAGTGGGGGACTAGCGAGCGGCACAGATACGCAGTATTTT
CASSGGLASGTDTQYF
>TRBD2|TRBJ2-4|once|TRBV5-6|16
TGTGCCAGCAGCTCCGGGACTAGTCTGTTCAAAAACATTCAGTACTTC
CASSSGTSLFKNIQYF
>-|TRBJ1-6|once|TRBV5-4|16
TGTGCCAGCAGCACCAGGGGTGTAGGGGGAAATTCACCCCTCCACTTT
CASSTRGVGGNSPLHF
>-|TRBJ1-2|-|TRBV5-1|13
TGCGCCAGCAGCGTGGGGCCCGGGTATGGCTACACCTTC
CASSVGPGYGYTF
>-|TRBJ1-4|-|TRBV2|16
TGTGCCAGCACCACGGGGGGTGCAGGGATTAGTGAAAAACTGTTTTTT
CASTTGGAGISEKLFF
>-|TRBJ1-6|-|TRBV21-1|15
TGTGCCAGCAGCAAAGGTAGCTCCTATAATTCACCCCTCCACTTT
CASSKGSSYNSPLHF
>-|TRBJ2-1|-|TRBV11-2|14
TGTGCCAGCAGCAAACCCGCCCTGTACAATGAGCAGTTCTTC
CASSKPALYNEQFF
>TRBD2|TRBJ2-3|-|TRBV29-1|15
TGCAGCGTGGGACTAGCGGGAGGACGCACAGATACGCAGTATTTT
CSVGLAGGRTDTQYF
>-|TRBJ1-2|-|TRBV28|12
TGTGCCAGCAGTTTTCGAGGGGACGGCTACACCTTC
CASSFRGDGYTF
>TRBD1|TRBJ2-1|once|TRBV29-1|14
TGCAGCGTTGAAGACAGGGGGCTCTACAATGAGCAGTTCTTC
CSVEDRGLYNEQFF
>TRBD1|TRBJ2-3|-|TRBV28|16
TGTGCCAGCAGTCGGACGACAGGGTATAGCACAGATACGCAGTATTTT
CASSRTTGYSTDTQYF
>TRBD1|TRBJ1-2|-|TRBV11-3|13
TGTGCCAGCAGCTTCCCAGGGGGATTTGGCTACACCTTC
CASSFPGGFGYTF
>TRBD2|TRBJ2-3|once|TRBV5-6|14
TGTGCCAGCAGCCCCCGGGACTATTTCCTTACGCAGTATTTT
CASSPRDYFLTQYF
>TRBD2|TRBJ2-1|-|TRBV7-9|15
TGTGCCAGCAGCTCAGATAGCGGGACTTACAATGAGCAGTTCTTC
CASSSDSGTYNEQFF
>TRBD2|TRBJ2-5|-|TRBV5-4|15
TGTGCCAGCAGCCTTAGCGGGAGGGACCAAGAGACCCAGTACTTC
CASSLSGRDQETQYF